This entry lists 18 T cell receptor beta chains sequenced from one sample in a study of cytomegalovirus exposure and HLA in healthy donors. Using immunoSEQ multiplex PCR, the repertoire was profiled, and TCRdb retains in-frame clones only, with some absent. The sample has about 340,000 clones, approximately 90% seen once. What was sequenced was PBMCs. These receptors all stem from a woman aged 18-29 years in good health and CMV-seronegative.

The V and J genes are TRBV7-8 and TRBJ2-2; D is unresolved. V lost 5 bases and J 5 bases, leaving 9 bases between the germline ends. Per germline, CDR1 SGHVS and CDR2 FQNEAQ. CDR3 length: 13 residues. This CDR3 is CASSLSMTGELFF. Here the CDR3 DNA reads TGTGCCAGCAGCCTATCCATGACCGGGGAGCTGTTTTTT.

The gene calls are TRBV5-6 and TRBJ1-1; the D is unclear. The V end was cut by 4 bases, the J end by 1 base, with 14 bases between. This CDR3 has 15 amino acids. In germline, CDR1 is SGHDT, CDR2 YYEEEE. In nucleotides, the CDR3 is TGTGCCAGCAGCACTCCACGGGAAGGGAACACTGAAGCTTTCTTT. Protein sequence: CASSTPREGNTEAFF.

The CDR3 sequence is CASSQEGAGLAGGDYEQYF. For the CDR3, the DNA is TGCGCCAGCAGCCAAGAAGGAGCGGGGCTAGCGGGAGGGGACTACGAGCAGTACTTC. The chain recombines TRBV4-3 with TRBJ2-7; 12 bases are shared with TRBD2. Germline V gene data show CDR1 as LGHNA and CDR2 as YSLEER. V lost 0 bases and J lost 3; bases outside the gene matches: 12. The length of the CDR3 is 19 residues.

V usage is TRBV7-3 and J usage is TRBJ2-2, with D perhaps matching TRBD1 (6 bases). Germline CDR1 SGHTA, CDR2 FQGTGA. The length of the CDR3 is 13 residues. V was pared by 5 bases and J by 6 bases, with 10 bases between. CDR3 loop: CASSHTGPGELFF. As DNA, the CDR3 is TGTGCCAGCAGCCACACAGGGCCCGGGGAGCTGTTTTTT.

This clone was observed a few times. The chain links TRBV29-1 to TRBJ1-2; D remains ambiguous. CDR1 is SQVTM and CDR2 is ANQGSEA in the germline V gene. V was clipped by 5 bases and J by 3 bases, with 13 bases between them. The CDR3 runs 13 residues. CDR3 amino acids: CSVRKVADYGYTF. In nucleotides, the CDR3 is TGCAGCGTTAGGAAGGTGGCGGACTATGGCTACACCTTC.

This chain uses TRBV6-1 with TRBJ2-1, with 7 bases matching TRBD1. The germline gives CDR1 MNHNS, CDR2 SASEGT. The CDR3 has 15 residues. The J segment lost 4 bases and the V segment lost 0 bases, leaving 3 bases of the junction unmatched. The CDR3 coding sequence is TGTGCCAGCAGTGAAGCAAGGGGGCTGTACAATGAGCAGTTCTTC. This sequence encodes CASSEARGLYNEQFF.

Worth noting for this clone: Other nucleotide sequences from this sample produce the same CDR3. The chain employs TRBV5-1 and TRBJ2-3, with 8 positions matching TRBD2. V was clipped by 0 bases and J by 0 bases; unmatched bases: 3. The CDR3 is made up of 16 amino acids. CDR1 and CDR2 from the germline V gene are SGHRS and YFSETQ. For the CDR3, the DNA is TGCGCCAGCAGCTTGGCGGCTAGCGGGAGCACAGATACGCAGTATTTT. Its protein product is CASSLAASGSTDTQYF. Filled out from reference TRBV5-1 and TRBJ2-3, the complete variable domain reads KAGVTQTPRYLIKTRGQQVTLSCSPISGHRSVSWYQQTPGQGLQFLFEYFSETQRNKGNFPGRFSGRQFSNSRSEMNVSTLELGDSALYLCASSLAASGSTDTQYFGPGTRLTVL.

CDR3 amino acids: CASSQNRGASGNTIYF. CDR3 bases: TGTGCCAGCAGTCAAAACCGGGGTGCCTCTGGAAACACCATATATTTT. V is TRBV2 and J is TRBJ1-3; D gene uncertain. The V end was cut by 5 bases, the J end by 0 bases, with 14 bases between. CDR1 SNHLY and CDR2 FYNNEI come from the germline V gene. The CDR3 covers 16 residues.

The chain combines TRBV25-1 with TRBJ2-5, with D tentatively TRBD1 (6 bases). CDR1 and CDR2 (germline): MGHDK, SYGVNS. The germline V and J ends were trimmed by 5 bases and 5 bases, with 18 bases remaining between them. This CDR3 contains 15 residues. This chain's CDR3 is CASSPRQGLRETQYF. The CDR3 DNA sequence: TGTGCCAGCAGTCCCCGCCAGGGGTTGCGGGAGACCCAGTACTTC.

The genes are TRBV7-8 and TRBJ2-1; maybe TRBD2 (6 bases). The germline V and J ends were trimmed by 1 base and 7 bases, with 17 bases remaining between them. CDR3 size: 16 residues. Germline V gives CDR1 SGHVS, CDR2 FQNEAQ. In DNA form, the CDR3 reads TGTGCCAGCAGCTTAGGAACGGGGGTAGCAATTAATGAGCAGTTCTTC. Translating it yields CASSLGTGVAINEQFF. Supplemented by reference TRBV7-8 and TRBJ2-1, the full variable domain reads GAGVSQSPRYKVAKRGQDVALRCDPISGHVSLFWYQQALGQGPEFLTYFQNEAQLDKSGLPSDRFFAERPEGSVSTLKIQRTQQEDSAVYLCASSLGTGVAINEQFFGPGTRLTVL.

The chain employs TRBV5-6 and TRBJ2-2, with 9 nucleotides matching TRBD2. Germline V gene lookup returns CDR1 SGHDT and CDR2 YYEEEE. The V and J ends lost 4 bases and 4 bases, in that order; junction bases with no gene match: 8. CDR3 length equals 16 residues. In DNA, the CDR3 is TGTGCCAGCAGCCACGGGACTAGCAAAAGCACCGGGGAGCTGTTTTTT. The encoded protein is CASSHGTSKSTGELFF. Looking up the rest from reference TRBV5-6 and TRBJ2-2 gives the full variable domain: DAGVTQSPTHLIKTRGQQVTLRCSPKSGHDTVSWYQQALGQGPQFIFQYYEEEERQRGNFPDRFSGHQFPNYSSELNVNALLLGDSALYLCASSHGTSKSTGELFFGEGSRLTVL.

The chain recombines TRBV2 with TRBJ2-3; D is perhaps TRBD1 (8 bases). The CDR3 has 15 residues. Germline CDR1 SNHLY, CDR2 FYNNEI. The ends were cut back, 6 bases at V and 7 bases at J, with 20 bases in the middle. In DNA form, the CDR3 reads TGTGCCAGCAGGCACAGGGGGGGCCTCCCCCATACGCAGTATTTT. Amino acid sequence: CASRHRGGLPHTQYF.

The chain uses TRBV4-2 and TRBJ1-1; TRBD1 matches 11 bases. With V trimmed by 1 base and J by 8 bases, 12 bases remained unmatched. Germline assignment: CDR1 LGHNA and CDR2 YNFKEQ. The CDR3 extends over 17 amino acids. In DNA form, the CDR3 reads TGTGCCAGCAGCCAAGGAGGACAGGGGGCTGGTAGGGAGGAAGCTTTCTTT. This sequence encodes CASSQGGQGAGREEAFF.

DNA of the CDR3: TGTGCCAGCAGTGTCACCGTTGGGAGCTCCTACAATGAGCAGTTCTTC. Its translation is CASSVTVGSSYNEQFF. This sequence joins TRBV6-4 and TRBJ2-1, with D perhaps matching TRBD2 (5 bases). This CDR3 comprises 16 residues. The germline V and J ends were trimmed by 4 bases and 0 bases, with 13 bases remaining between them. Germline V gives CDR1 MRHNA, CDR2 SNTAGT.

The V call is TRBV4-3, the J call TRBJ2-7; D possibly corresponds to TRBD2 (5 bases). The germline gives CDR1 LGHNA, CDR2 YSLEER. V lost 0 bases, J lost 9 bases, and 12 bases lay in between. The CDR3 totals 13 residues. Written as DNA, the CDR3 is TGCGCCAGCAGCCAAGATGGAAGCAGCGGGCAGTACTTC. Protein sequence: CASSQDGSSGQYF.

This clone was counted between two and nine times. J is TRBJ2-5 and V is TRBV29-1, with a tentative D call TRBD2 (5 bases). Trimming cost V 1 base and J 2 bases, with 14 bases left between them. The CDR3 runs to 15 residues. Germline values: CDR1 SQVTM, CDR2 ANQGSEA. CDR3 protein: CSVEVARAVQETQYF. The CDR3 DNA sequence: TGCAGCGTTGAAGTGGCGAGGGCAGTACAAGAGACCCAGTACTTC.

This clone turned up a few times. The chain has TRBV2 and TRBJ1-4; D unclear. The CDR3 extends over 13 amino acids. Looked up from germline, CDR1 is SNHLY and CDR2 is FYNNEI. V shed 2 bases and J shed 10 bases, with 11 bases lying between them. Here the CDR3 DNA reads TGTGCCAGCAGTGAATCGCCGGGTGGAAAACTGTTTTTT. Encoded protein: CASSESPGGKLFF.

This clone was seen just once. The chain is built from TRBV6-5 and TRBJ1-2; unclear D gene. Between the trimmed V and J ends, which lost 7 bases and 4 bases, there was a span of 16 bases. The germline gives CDR1 MNHEY, CDR2 SVGAGI. The CDR3 is 14 amino acids. The CDR3 sequence: CASTPNQVGYGYTF. As DNA, the CDR3 is TGTGCCAGCACCCCAAATCAGGTCGGCTATGGCTACACCTTC.